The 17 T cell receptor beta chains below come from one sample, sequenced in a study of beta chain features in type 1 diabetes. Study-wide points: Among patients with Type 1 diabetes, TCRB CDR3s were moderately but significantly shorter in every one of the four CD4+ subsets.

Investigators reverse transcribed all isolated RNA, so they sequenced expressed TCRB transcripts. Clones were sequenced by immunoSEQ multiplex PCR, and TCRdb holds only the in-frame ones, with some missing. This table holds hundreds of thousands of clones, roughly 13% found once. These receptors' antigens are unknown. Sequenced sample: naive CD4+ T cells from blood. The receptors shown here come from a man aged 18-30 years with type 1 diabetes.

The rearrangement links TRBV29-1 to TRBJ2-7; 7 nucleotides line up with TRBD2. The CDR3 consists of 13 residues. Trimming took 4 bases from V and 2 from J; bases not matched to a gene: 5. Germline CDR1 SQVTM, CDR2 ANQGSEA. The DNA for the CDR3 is TGCAGCGTTGCAGGACTAGGGGCCTACGAGCAGTACTTC. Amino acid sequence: CSVAGLGAYEQYF.

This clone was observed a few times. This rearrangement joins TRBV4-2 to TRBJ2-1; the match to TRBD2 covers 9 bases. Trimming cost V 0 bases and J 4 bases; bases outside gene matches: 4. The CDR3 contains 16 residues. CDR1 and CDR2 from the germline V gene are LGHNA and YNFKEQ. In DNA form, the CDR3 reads TGTGCCAGCAGCCAAGAGCGTCTAGCGGGGTACAATGAGCAGTTCTTC. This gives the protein CASSQERLAGYNEQFF.

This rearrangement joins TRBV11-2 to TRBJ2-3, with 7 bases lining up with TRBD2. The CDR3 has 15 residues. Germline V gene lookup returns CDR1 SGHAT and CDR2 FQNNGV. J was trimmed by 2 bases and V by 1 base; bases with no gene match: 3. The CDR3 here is CASSLAGGYTDTQYF. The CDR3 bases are TGTGCCAGCAGCTTAGCGGGAGGCTACACAGATACGCAGTATTTT.

CDR3 nucleotide sequence: TGTGCCAGCAGCTTTTCCCGGGGGACAGATACGCAGTATTTT. It codes for CASSFSRGTDTQYF. V is TRBV11-2 and J is TRBJ2-3; tentative D call: TRBD2 (6 bases). Germline values: CDR1 SGHAT, CDR2 FQNNGV. The CDR3 has 14 amino acids. V gave up 3 bases and J gave up 3 bases, with 10 bases separating them.

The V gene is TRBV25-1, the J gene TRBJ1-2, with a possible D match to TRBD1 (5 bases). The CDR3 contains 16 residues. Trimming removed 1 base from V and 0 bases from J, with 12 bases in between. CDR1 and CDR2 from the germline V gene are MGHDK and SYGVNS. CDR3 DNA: TGTGCCAGCAGTGAATCTCCTGGGGCAGCTAACTATGGCTACACCTTC. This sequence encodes CASSESPGAANYGYTF.

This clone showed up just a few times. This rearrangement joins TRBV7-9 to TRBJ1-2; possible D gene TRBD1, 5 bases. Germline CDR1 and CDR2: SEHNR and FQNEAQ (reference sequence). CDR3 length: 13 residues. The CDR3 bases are TGTGCAGTCGGGGGTGACTTAACCGTGGGCTACACCTTC. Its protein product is CAVGGDLTVGYTF. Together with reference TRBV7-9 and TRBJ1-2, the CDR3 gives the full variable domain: DTGVSQNPRHKITKRGQNVTFRCDPISEHNRLYWYRQTLGQGPEFLTYFQNEAQLEKSRLLSDRFSAERPKGSFSTLEIQRTEQGDSAMYLCAVGGDLTVGYTFGSGTRLTVV.

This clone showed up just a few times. DNA of the CDR3: TGTGCCAGCAGTTTGACAGGGGTCCTTCCCTACGAGCAGTACTTC. Its protein product is CASSLTGVLPYEQYF. The rearrangement links TRBV2 to TRBJ2-7; 8 nucleotides align to TRBD1. The CDR3 covers 15 residues. Looked up from germline, CDR1 is SNHLY and CDR2 is FYNNEI. Trimming took 5 bases from V and 2 from J; bases not matched to a gene: 8.

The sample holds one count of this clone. The CDR3 is CASSRLQVLISYGYTF. The DNA for the CDR3 is TGTGCCAGCAGCCGATTACAGGTCCTCATCTCCTATGGCTACACCTTC. The chain links TRBV28 to TRBJ1-2, with D tentatively TRBD1 (5 bases). The germline V gene has CDR1 MDHEN and CDR2 SYDVKM. CDR3 length equals 16 residues. Trimming stripped 6 bases from V and 4 bases from J, with 21 bases between.

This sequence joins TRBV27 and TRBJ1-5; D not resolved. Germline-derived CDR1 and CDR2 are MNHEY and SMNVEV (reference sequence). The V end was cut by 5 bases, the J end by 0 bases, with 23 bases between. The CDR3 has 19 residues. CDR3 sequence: CASSPSSFRRLNSNQPQHF. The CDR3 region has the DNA TGTGCCAGCAGTCCCTCGAGTTTCAGGCGACTAAATAGCAATCAGCCCCAGCATTTT.

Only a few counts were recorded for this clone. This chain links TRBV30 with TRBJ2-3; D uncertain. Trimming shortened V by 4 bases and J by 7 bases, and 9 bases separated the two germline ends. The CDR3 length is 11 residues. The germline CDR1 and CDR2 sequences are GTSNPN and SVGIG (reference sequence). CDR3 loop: CAWTGLNTQYF. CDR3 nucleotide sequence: TGTGCCTGGACTGGGTTGAATACGCAGTATTTT.

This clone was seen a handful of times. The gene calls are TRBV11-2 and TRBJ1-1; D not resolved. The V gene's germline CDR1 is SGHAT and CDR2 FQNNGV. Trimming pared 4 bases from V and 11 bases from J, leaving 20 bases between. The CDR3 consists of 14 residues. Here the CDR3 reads CASSSRLGRTGAFF. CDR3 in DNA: TGTGCCAGCAGCTCGAGGTTGGGGAGAACCGGGGCTTTCTTT.

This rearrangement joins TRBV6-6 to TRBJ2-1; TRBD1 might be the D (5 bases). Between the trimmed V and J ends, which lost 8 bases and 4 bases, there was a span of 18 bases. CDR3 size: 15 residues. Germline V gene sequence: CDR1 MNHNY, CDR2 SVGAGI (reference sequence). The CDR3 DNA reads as TGTGCCAGCGCACCCCCCAGGGAAGCGTACAATGAGCAGTTCTTC. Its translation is CASAPPREAYNEQFF.

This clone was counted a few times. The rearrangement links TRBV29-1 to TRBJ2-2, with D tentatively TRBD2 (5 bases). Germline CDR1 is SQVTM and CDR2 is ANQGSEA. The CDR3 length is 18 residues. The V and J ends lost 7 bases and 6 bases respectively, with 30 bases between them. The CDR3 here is CSADSKMRSRDSAGELFF. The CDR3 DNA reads TGCAGCGCCGATTCTAAAATGCGCAGTCGGGATTCCGCCGGGGAGCTGTTTTTT.

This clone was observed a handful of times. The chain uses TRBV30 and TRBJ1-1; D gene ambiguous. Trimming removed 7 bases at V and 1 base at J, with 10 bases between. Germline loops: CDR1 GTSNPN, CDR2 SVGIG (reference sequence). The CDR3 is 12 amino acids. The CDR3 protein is CASSFWNTEAFF. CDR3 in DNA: TGTGCCTCTTCGTTCTGGAACACTGAAGCTTTCTTT. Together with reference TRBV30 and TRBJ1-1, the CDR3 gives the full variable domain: SQTIHQWPATLVQPVGSPLSLECTVEGTSNPNLYWYRQAAGRGLQLLFYSVGIGQISSEVPQNLSASRPQDRQFILSSKKLLLSDSGFYLCASSFWNTEAFFGQGTRLTVV.

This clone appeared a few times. The chain's CDR3 is CASSPGGGLLIIVYNEQFF. DNA of the CDR3: TGTGCCAGCAGCCCCGGGGGTGGGCTCCTAATAATAGTCTACAATGAGCAGTTCTTC. The chain is built from TRBV7-8 and TRBJ2-1, with a possible D match to TRBD2 (6 bases). Germline V gene data show CDR1 as SGHVS and CDR2 as FQNEAQ. Between the trimmed V and J ends, which lost 5 bases and 3 bases, there was a span of 26 bases. This CDR3 has 19 residues.

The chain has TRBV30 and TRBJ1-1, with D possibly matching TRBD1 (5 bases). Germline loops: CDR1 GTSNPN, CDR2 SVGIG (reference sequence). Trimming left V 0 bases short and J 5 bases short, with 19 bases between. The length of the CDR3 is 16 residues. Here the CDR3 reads CAWSVLVGRVWTEAFF. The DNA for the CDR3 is TGTGCCTGGAGTGTACTTGTGGGCAGGGTATGGACTGAAGCTTTCTTT.

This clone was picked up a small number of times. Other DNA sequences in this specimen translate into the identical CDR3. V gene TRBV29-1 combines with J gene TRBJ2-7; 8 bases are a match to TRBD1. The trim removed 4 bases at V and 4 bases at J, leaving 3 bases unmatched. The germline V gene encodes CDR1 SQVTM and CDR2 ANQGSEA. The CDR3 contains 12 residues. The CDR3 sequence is CSVGGQVYEQYF. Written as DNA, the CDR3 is TGCAGCGTTGGGGGACAGGTTTACGAGCAGTACTTC.